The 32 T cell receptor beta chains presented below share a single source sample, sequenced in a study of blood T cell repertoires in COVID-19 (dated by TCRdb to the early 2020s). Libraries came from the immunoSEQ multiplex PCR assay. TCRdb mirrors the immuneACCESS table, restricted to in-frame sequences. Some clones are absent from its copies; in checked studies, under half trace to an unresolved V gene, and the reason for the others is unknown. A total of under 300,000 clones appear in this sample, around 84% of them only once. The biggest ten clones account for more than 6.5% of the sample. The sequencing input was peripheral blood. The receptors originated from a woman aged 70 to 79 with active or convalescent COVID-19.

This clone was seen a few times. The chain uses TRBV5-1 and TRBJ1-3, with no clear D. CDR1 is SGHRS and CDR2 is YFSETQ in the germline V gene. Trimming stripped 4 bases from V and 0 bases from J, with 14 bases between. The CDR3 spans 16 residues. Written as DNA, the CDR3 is TGCGCCAGCAGCCGCGAGATACTGAGCTCTGGAAACACCATATATTTT. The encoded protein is CASSREILSSGNTIYF.

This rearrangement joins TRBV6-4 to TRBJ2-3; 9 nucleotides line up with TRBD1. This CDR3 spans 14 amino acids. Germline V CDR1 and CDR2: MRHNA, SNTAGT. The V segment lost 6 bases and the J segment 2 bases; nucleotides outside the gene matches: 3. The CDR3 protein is CASSGTGTTDTQYF. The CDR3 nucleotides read TGTGCCAGCAGCGGGACAGGGACCACAGATACGCAGTATTTT.

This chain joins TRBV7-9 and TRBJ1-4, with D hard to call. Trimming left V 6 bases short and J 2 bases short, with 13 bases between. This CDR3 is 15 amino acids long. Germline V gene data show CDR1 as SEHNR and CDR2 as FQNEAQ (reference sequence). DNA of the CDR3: TGTGCCAGCAGTCAGTCGAGGGCTACTAATGAAAAACTGTTTTTT. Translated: CASSQSRATNEKLFF.

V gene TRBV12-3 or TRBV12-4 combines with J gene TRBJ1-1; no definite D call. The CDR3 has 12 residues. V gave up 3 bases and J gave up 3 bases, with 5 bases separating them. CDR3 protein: CASSFTDTEAFF. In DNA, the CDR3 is TGTGCCAGCAGTTTTACGGACACTGAAGCTTTCTTT.

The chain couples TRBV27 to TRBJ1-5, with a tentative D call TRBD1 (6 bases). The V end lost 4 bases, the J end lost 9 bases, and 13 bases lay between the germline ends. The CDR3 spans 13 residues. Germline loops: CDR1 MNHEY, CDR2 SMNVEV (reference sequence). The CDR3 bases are TGTGCCAGCAGTTGGGCAGGGGTATTGCCCCAGCATTTT. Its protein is CASSWAGVLPQHF.

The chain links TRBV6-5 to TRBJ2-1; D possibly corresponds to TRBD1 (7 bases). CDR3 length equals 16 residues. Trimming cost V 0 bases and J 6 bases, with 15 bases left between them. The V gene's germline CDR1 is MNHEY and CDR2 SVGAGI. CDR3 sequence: CASSYSRPGGPNEQFF. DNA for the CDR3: TGTGCCAGCAGTTACTCGCGGCCAGGGGGGCCCAATGAGCAGTTCTTC.

CDR3 in DNA: TGTGCCAGCAGTTACAGCGGGGGGCTCCTCACAGATACGCAGTATTTT. Translated, it gives CASSYSGGLLTDTQYF. The chain uses TRBV6-2 or TRBV6-3 and TRBJ2-3; TRBD2 matches at 9 bases. The CDR3 is made up of 16 amino acids. Germline-derived CDR1 and CDR2 are MNHEY and SVGEGT. Trimming cost V 2 bases and J 2 bases; bases outside gene matches: 5.

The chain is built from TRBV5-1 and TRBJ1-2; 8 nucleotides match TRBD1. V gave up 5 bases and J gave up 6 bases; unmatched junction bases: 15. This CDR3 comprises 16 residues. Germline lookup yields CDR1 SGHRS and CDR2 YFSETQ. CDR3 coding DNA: TGCGCCAGCAGTAAAATCAGGACAGGGATGGGCGATGGCTACACCTTC. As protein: CASSKIRTGMGDGYTF.

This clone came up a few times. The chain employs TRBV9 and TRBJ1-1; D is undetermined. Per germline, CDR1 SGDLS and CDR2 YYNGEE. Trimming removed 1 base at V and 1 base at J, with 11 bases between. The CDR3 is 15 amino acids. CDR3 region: CASSVTDFGNTEAFF. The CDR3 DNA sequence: TGTGCCAGCAGCGTAACCGACTTTGGGAACACTGAAGCTTTCTTT.

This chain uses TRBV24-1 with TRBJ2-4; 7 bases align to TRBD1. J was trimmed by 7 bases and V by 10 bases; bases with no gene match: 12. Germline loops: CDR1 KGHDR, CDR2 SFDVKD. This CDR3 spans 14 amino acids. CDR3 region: CATAGTDPRNIQYF. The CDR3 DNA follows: TGTGCCACAGCCGGGACAGACCCCAGGAACATTCAGTACTTC.

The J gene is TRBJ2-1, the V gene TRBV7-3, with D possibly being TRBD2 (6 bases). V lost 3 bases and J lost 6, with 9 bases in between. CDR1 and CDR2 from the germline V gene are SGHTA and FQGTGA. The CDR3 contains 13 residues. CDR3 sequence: CASSFGGGNEQFF. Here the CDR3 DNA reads TGTGCCAGCAGCTTTGGGGGAGGCAATGAGCAGTTCTTC.

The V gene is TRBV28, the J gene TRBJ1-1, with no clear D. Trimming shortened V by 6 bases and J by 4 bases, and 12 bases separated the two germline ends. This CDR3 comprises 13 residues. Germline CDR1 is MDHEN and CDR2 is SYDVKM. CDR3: CASRRPTSTEAFF. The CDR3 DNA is TGTGCCAGCAGGCGGCCGACGAGCACTGAAGCTTTCTTT.

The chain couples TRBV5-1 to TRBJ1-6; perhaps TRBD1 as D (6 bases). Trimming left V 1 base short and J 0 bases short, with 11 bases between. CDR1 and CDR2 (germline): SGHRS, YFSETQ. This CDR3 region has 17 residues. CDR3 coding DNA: TGCGCCAGCAGCTTGTGGGACACCAACTCCTATAATTCACCCCTCCACTTT. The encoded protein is CASSLWDTNSYNSPLHF. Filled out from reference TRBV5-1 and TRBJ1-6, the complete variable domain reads KAGVTQTPRYLIKTRGQQVTLSCSPISGHRSVSWYQQTPGQGLQFLFEYFSETQRNKGNFPGRFSGRQFSNSRSEMNVSTLELGDSALYLCASSLWDTNSYNSPLHFGNGTRLTVT.

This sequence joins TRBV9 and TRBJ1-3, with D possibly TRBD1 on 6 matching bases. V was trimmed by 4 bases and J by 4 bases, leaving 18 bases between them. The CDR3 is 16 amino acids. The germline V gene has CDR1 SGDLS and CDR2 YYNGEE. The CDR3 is CASSPNIDRPGNTIYF. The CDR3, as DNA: TGTGCCAGCAGCCCTAATATAGACAGGCCAGGAAACACCATATATTTT.

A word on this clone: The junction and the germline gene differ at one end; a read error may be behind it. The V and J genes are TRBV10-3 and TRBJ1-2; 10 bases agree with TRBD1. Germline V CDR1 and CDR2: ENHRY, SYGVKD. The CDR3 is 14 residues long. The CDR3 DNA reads TGTGCCGTCAGACAGGGGGCGCAGGACTATGGCTACACCTTC. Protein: CAVRQGAQDYGYTF.

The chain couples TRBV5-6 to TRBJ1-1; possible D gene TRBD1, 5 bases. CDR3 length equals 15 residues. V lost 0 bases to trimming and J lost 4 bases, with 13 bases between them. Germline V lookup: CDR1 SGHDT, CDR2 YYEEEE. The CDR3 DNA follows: TGTGCCAGCAGCTTGGCAGGGTATGGGGTCACTGAAGCTTTCTTT. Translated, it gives CASSLAGYGVTEAFF.

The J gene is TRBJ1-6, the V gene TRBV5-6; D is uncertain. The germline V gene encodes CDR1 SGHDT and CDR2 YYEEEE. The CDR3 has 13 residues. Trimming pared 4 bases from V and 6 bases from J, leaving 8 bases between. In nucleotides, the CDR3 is TGTGCCAGCAGCCGGGAGGGTAATTCACCCCTCCACTTT. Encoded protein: CASSREGNSPLHF.

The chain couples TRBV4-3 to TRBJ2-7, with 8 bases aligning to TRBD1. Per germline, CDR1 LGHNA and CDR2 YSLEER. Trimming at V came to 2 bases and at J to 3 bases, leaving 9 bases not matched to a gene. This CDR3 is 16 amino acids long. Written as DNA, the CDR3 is TGCGCCAGCAGCCAATCTCAGACAGGGGCGGACTACGAGCAGTACTTC. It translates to CASSQSQTGADYEQYF.

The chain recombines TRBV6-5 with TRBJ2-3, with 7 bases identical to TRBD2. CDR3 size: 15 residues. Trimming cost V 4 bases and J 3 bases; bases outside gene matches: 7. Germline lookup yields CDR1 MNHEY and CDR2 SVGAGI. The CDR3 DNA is TGTGCCAGCAGTTCTAGCGGCTTAGGTACAGATACGCAGTATTTT. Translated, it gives CASSSSGLGTDTQYF.

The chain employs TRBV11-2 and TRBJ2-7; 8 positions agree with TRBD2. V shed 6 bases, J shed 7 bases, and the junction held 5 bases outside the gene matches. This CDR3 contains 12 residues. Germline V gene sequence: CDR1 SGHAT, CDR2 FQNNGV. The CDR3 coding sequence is TGTGCCAGCAGGGGGCCGGGGGGGGAGCAGTACTTC. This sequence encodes CASRGPGGEQYF.

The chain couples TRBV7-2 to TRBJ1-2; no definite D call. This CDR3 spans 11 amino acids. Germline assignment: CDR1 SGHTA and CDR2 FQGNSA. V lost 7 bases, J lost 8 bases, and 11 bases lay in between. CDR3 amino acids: CASTIHSGYTF. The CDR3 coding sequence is TGTGCCAGCACTATACACAGCGGCTACACCTTC.

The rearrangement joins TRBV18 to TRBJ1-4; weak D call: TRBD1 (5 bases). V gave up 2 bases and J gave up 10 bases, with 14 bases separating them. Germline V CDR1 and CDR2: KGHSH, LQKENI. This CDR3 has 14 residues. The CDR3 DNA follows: TGTGCCAGCTCACCAGCCTCGGGGGGGGGAAAACTGTTTTTT. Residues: CASSPASGGGKLFF.

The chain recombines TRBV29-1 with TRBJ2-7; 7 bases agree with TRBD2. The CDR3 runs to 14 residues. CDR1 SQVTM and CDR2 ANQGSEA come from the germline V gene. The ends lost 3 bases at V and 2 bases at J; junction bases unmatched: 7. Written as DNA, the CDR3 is TGCAGCGTTGAGGCGAGGGCGGGGGCCTACGAGCAGTACTTC. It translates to CSVEARAGAYEQYF.

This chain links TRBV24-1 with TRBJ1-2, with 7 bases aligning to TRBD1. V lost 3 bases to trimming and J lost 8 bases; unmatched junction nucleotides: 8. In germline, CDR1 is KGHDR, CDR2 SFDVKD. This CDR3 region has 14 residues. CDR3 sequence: CATSDTSTGDGYTF. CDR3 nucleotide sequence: TGTGCCACCAGTGATACGTCCACAGGGGACGGCTACACCTTC.

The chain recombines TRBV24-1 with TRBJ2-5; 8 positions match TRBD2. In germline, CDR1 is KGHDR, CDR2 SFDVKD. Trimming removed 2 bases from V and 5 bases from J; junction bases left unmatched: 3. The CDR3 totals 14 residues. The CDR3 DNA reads TGTGCCACCAGTGATTGGTCGGGGGGGGAGACCCAGTACTTC. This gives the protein CATSDWSGGETQYF.

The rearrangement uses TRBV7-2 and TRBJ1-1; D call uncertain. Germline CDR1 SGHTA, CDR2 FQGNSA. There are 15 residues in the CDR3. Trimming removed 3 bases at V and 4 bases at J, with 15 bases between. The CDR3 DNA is TGTGCCAGCAGCTTTGTCCGGGTGGGTGGCACTGAAGCTTTCTTT. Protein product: CASSFVRVGGTEAFF.

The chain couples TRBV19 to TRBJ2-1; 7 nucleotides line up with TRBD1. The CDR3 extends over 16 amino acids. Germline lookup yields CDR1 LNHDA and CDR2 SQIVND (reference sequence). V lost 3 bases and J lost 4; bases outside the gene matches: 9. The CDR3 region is CASSMPGQPRYNEQFF. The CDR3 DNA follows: TGTGCCAGTAGTATGCCGGGACAGCCACGTTACAATGAGCAGTTCTTC.

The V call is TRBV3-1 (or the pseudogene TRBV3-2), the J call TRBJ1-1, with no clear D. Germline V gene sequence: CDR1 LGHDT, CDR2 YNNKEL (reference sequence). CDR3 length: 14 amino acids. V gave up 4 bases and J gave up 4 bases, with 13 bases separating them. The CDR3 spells CASSRTNRGTEAFF. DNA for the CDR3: TGTGCCAGCAGCCGTACTAACCGGGGCACTGAAGCTTTCTTT.

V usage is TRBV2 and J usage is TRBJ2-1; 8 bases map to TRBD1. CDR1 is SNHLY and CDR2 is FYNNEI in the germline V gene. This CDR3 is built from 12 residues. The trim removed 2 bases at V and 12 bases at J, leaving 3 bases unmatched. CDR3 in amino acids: CASSEQGAGQFF. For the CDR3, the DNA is TGTGCCAGCAGTGAACAGGGGGCTGGGCAGTTCTTC. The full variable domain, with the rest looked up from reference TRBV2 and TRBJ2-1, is EPEVTQTPSHQVTQMGQEVILRCVPISNHLYFYWYRQILGQKVEFLVSFYNNEISEKSEIFDDQFSVERPDGSNFTLKIRSTKLEDSAMYFCASSEQGAGQFFGPGTRLTVL.

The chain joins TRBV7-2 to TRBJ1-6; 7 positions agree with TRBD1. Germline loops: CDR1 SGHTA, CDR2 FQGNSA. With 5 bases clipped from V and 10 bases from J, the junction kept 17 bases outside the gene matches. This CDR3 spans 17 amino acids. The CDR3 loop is CASSVGTVALIGSPLHF. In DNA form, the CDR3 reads TGTGCCAGCAGCGTCGGGACAGTGGCCTTAATTGGATCACCCCTCCACTTT.

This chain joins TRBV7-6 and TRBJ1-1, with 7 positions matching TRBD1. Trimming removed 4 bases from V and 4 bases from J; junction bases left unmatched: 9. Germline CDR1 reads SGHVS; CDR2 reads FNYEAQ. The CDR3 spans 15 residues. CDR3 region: CASSSQSGGTTEAFF. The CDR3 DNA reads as TGTGCCAGCAGCTCCCAATCAGGGGGAACCACTGAAGCTTTCTTT.

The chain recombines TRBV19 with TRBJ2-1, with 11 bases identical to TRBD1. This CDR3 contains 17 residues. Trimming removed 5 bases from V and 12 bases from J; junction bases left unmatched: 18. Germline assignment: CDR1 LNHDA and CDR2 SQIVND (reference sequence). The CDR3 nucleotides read TGTGCCAGTAGTTCCCCCCGGAGGGACAGGGGGTTGACAGGGCAGTTCTTC. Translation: CASSSPRRDRGLTGQFF.